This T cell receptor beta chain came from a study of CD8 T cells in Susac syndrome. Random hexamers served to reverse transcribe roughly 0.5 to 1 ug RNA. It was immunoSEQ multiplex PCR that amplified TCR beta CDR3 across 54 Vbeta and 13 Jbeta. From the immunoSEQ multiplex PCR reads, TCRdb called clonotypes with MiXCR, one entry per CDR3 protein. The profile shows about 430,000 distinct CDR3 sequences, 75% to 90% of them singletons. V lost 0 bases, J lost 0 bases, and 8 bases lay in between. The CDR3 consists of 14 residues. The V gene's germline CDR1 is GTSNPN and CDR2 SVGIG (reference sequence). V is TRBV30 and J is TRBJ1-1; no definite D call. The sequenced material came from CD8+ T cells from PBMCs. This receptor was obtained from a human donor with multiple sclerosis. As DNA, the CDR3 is TGTGCCTGGAGTGTAGGATCAGTGAACACTGAAGCTTTCTTT. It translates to CAWSVGSVNTEAFF.